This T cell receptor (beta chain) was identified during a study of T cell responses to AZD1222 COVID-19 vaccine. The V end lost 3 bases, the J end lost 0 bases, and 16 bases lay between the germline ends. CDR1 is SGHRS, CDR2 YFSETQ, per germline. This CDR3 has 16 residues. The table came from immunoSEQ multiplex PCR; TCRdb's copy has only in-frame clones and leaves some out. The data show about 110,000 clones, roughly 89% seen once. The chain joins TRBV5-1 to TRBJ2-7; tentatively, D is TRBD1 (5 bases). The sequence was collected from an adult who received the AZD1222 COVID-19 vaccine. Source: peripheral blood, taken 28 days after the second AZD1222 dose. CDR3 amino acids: CASSSPGNRLSYEQYF. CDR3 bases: TGCGCCAGCAGCTCACCAGGGAACAGGCTCTCCTACGAGCAGTACTTC.